A single sample gave rise to the 19 T cell receptor beta chains below, sequenced in a study of CD8+ T cells in alopecia areata. Reverse transcription of extracted RNA yielded cDNA, which provided the sequencing template. The repertoire was sequenced with immunoSEQ multiplex PCR; TCRdb's copy has only in-frame clones and lacks some. This sample has 120,000 or so clones; roughly 61% occur once, and the top ten carry less than 5.5%. The sample here was CD4+ T cells sorted from blood, taken at week 0. The receptors stem from a human donor with alopecia areata.

The chain links TRBV4-3 to TRBJ2-6, with D possibly being TRBD1 (8 bases). Germline V lookup: CDR1 LGHNA, CDR2 YSLEER. V was shortened by 4 bases and J by 2 bases, with 18 bases between the two germline ends. This CDR3 spans 18 amino acids. As DNA, the CDR3 is TGCGCCAGCAGCCCTGACAGGGGTGGGGGGGCTGGGGCCAACGTCCTGACTTTC. This translates into CASSPDRGGGAGANVLTF.

This clone has just one count. This chain joins TRBV27 and TRBJ1-1; maybe TRBD1 (6 bases). The CDR3 contains 16 residues. Deletions cut 0 bases from V and 0 bases from J, with 11 bases between. The germline V gene has CDR1 MNHEY and CDR2 SMNVEV (reference sequence). Written as DNA, the CDR3 is TGTGCCAGCAGTTTATCGTGGGGGCAAATGAACACTGAAGCTTTCTTT. Translated, it gives CASSLSWGQMNTEAFF.

The chain is built from TRBV5-1 and TRBJ2-5; the match to TRBD1 covers 10 bases. After removal of 10 bases from V and 1 base from J, the junction contained 7 bases not matched to a gene. There are 14 residues in the CDR3. Germline assignment: CDR1 SGHRS and CDR2 YFSETQ. CDR3 bases: TGCGCCTGCGGGGGGACAGGGGCCCAAGAGACCCAGTACTTC. It translates to CACGGTGAQETQYF.

The chain carries TRBV19 and TRBJ2-5, with a possible D match to TRBD2 (6 bases). The CDR3 is 14 residues long. In germline, CDR1 is LNHDA, CDR2 SQIVND (reference sequence). The germline V and J ends were trimmed by 5 bases and 4 bases, with 14 bases remaining between them. CDR3 nucleotide sequence: TGTGCCAGTAGTGACCTCGGGGGTGGAGAGACCCAGTACTTC. This codes for CASSDLGGGETQYF.

The V and J genes are TRBV6-6 and TRBJ2-2; 10 nucleotides match TRBD1. J lost 2 bases, V lost 7 bases, and 7 bases had no gene match. The CDR3 contains 16 residues. Germline-derived CDR1 and CDR2 are MNHNY and SVGAGI (reference sequence). The CDR3 region has the DNA TGTGCCAGCAAAGAGACAGGGGGCGTAAACACCGGGGAGCTGTTTTTT. Translating it yields CASKETGGVNTGELFF.

The chain employs TRBV5-1 and TRBJ2-3; D is ambiguous. This CDR3 is 14 amino acids long. The germline CDR1 and CDR2 sequences are SGHRS and YFSETQ. Trimming pared 0 bases from V and 3 bases from J, leaving 8 bases between. For the CDR3, the DNA is TGCGCCAGCAGCTTGGTTCAGTCAACAGATACGCAGTATTTT. Its protein is CASSLVQSTDTQYF.

The chain recombines TRBV30 with TRBJ2-5, with unresolved D. V lost 2 bases, J lost 2 bases, and 15 bases lay in between. From germline, CDR1 is GTSNPN and CDR2 SVGIG (reference sequence). The CDR3 length is 15 residues. The CDR3 nucleotides are TGTGCCTGGAGTACCGGAGCCGGGCTGCAAGAGACCCAGTACTTC. This encodes CAWSTGAGLQETQYF.

The chain has TRBV5-8 and TRBJ2-5; no clear D. The V and J ends lost 1 base and 2 bases respectively, with 6 bases between them. The CDR3 is made up of 13 amino acids. Germline V gene data show CDR1 as SGHTS and CDR2 as YDEGEE. The CDR3 loop is CASSLLGQETQYF. DNA for the CDR3: TGTGCCAGCAGCTTGTTGGGACAAGAGACCCAGTACTTC.

The genes are TRBV6-1 and TRBJ2-3, with 11 bases matching TRBD2. V dropped 6 bases and J dropped 7; count of bases not matched to a gene: 9. Germline values: CDR1 MNHNS, CDR2 SASEGT. This CDR3 is 15 amino acids long. For the CDR3, the DNA is TGTGCCAGCAGGGGACTAGCGGATGTGGGAAATACGCAGTATTTT. Protein sequence: CASRGLADVGNTQYF.

This clone was found a few times. This rearrangement joins TRBV6-6 to TRBJ1-4; D gene uncertain. The CDR3 is 11 residues long. V was shortened by 9 bases and J by 5 bases, with 7 bases between the two germline ends. CDR1 is MNHNY, CDR2 SVGAGI, per germline (reference sequence). CDR3 bases: TGTGCCAGTCAATGGAATGAAAAACTGTTTTTT. This codes for CASQWNEKLFF.

V usage is TRBV4-3 and J usage is TRBJ1-2, with a possible D match to TRBD1 (5 bases). This CDR3 comprises 16 residues. CDR1 and CDR2 from the germline V gene are LGHNA and YSLEER. Trimming left V 0 bases short and J 5 bases short, with 16 bases between. The CDR3 loop is CASSQDALGGVYGYTF. The CDR3 DNA sequence: TGCGCCAGCAGCCAAGATGCCCTCGGGGGGGTGTATGGCTACACCTTC.

The V call is TRBV2, the J call TRBJ2-2; 8 bases fit TRBD2. CDR3 length: 14 amino acids. V gave up 7 bases and J gave up 6 bases; unmatched junction bases: 7. Germline CDR1 SNHLY, CDR2 FYNNEI. The CDR3 DNA is TGTGCCAGCATAACCGGGGGGGCCGCCGGGGAGCTGTTTTTT. This sequence encodes CASITGGAAGELFF.

The genes are TRBV7-2 and TRBJ1-2; 9 positions match TRBD1. The V gene's germline CDR1 is SGHTA and CDR2 FQGNSA. With 5 bases clipped from V and 5 bases from J, the junction kept 6 bases outside the gene matches. This CDR3 spans 14 amino acids. CDR3 loop: CASSPRTGEYGYTF. Written as DNA, the CDR3 is TGTGCCAGCAGCCCCCGGACAGGGGAATATGGCTACACCTTC.

This clone was counted only a few times. One junction end does not reproduce the germline sequence, and a read error may be involved. This chain connects TRBV29-1 to TRBJ2-3; 9 positions match TRBD2. Per germline, CDR1 SQVTM and CDR2 ANQGSEA. This CDR3 contains 18 residues. This chain's CDR3 is CSVEGGWREGPMTDTQYF. The CDR3 DNA reads as TGCAGCGTCGAAGGTGGCTGGCGGGAGGGCCCTATGACAGATACGCAGTATTTT.

The V gene is TRBV7-2, the J gene TRBJ2-3, with D tentatively TRBD1 or TRBD2 (6 bases each). The CDR3 extends over 14 amino acids. Trimming removed 5 bases at V and 4 bases at J, with 13 bases between. CDR1 is SGHTA, CDR2 FQGNSA, per germline. In nucleotides, the CDR3 is TGTGCCAGCAGCCCGCTAAGGGGGGCAGATACGCAGTATTTT. Residues: CASSPLRGADTQYF.

The rearrangement uses TRBV10-3 and TRBJ2-3, with D perhaps TRBD2 (5 bases). Germline V gene data show CDR1 as ENHRY and CDR2 as SYGVKD. V shed 1 base and J shed 9 bases, with 8 bases lying between them. The CDR3 spans 12 residues. The CDR3 loop is CAISELASTQYF. CDR3 DNA: TGTGCCATCAGTGAGTTAGCTAGCACGCAGTATTTT.

The chain joins TRBV4-1 to TRBJ2-1; TRBD2 matches 11 bases. Germline assignment: CDR1 MGHRA and CDR2 YSYEKL. Trimming cost V 1 base and J 12 bases; bases outside gene matches: 11. CDR3 length equals 16 residues. This CDR3 is CASSQVASGRPGGQFF. The CDR3 nucleotides are TGCGCCAGCAGCCAAGTGGCTAGCGGGAGGCCAGGGGGGCAGTTCTTC.

J is TRBJ2-6 and V is TRBV7-3; 9 bases are a match to TRBD1. This CDR3 has 17 residues. After removal of 5 bases from V and 0 bases from J, the junction contained 5 bases not matched to a gene. Germline V gives CDR1 SGHTA, CDR2 FQGTGA. The CDR3 coding sequence is TGTGCCAGCAGCCCAGGACAGGGGAGCTCTGGGGCCAACGTCCTGACTTTC. It translates to CASSPGQGSSGANVLTF.

The table lists this clone with a count of one. The chain recombines TRBV6-5 with TRBJ1-3, with D unclear. V lost 8 bases, J lost 0 bases, and 8 bases lay in between. The CDR3 contains 13 residues. CDR1 is MNHEY, CDR2 SVGAGI, per germline. Written as DNA, the CDR3 is TGTGCCAGCTCTCGGTTCTCTGGAAACACCATATATTTT. Translated: CASSRFSGNTIYF.